The entry that follows covers one TCR beta chain sequence. The sample belongs to a study of cytomegalovirus exposure and HLA in healthy donors. The wider study: The roughly 110 validation repertoires were reported in a later analysis to have been generated on the same platform as the approximately 700 first-cohort repertoires.

Libraries were prepared by immunoSEQ multiplex PCR; TCRdb keeps only in-frame clonotypes and omits some of them. Of tens of thousands of clones detected, roughly 95% appear once; the ten largest clones hold roughly 4.7%. CDR1 and CDR2 from the germline V gene are SGHKS and YYEKEE (reference sequence). V was pared by 3 bases and J by 6 bases, with 11 bases of the junction left unmatched. The CDR3 has 16 residues. The receptor comes from a woman under 30 in good health and CMV-seropositive. The chain joins TRBV5-5 to TRBJ2-7, with TRBD1 identical over 11 bases. Sequences were obtained from PBMCs. The CDR3 DNA sequence: TGTGCCAGCAGCTACGCCGGGACAGGGGGTTCATTCGAGCAGTACTTC. It codes for CASSYAGTGGSFEQYF.